These T cell receptor beta chains were read from a single sample in a study of T cell responses to AZD1222 COVID-19 vaccine. The data were produced by immunoSEQ multiplex PCR, yet TCRdb's version contains in-frame clones alone and is incomplete. In the table there are 90,000 to 130,000 clones, approximately 90% of which are singletons. The sequencing used peripheral blood, collected 28 days after the second AZD1222 dose. The receptor set was obtained from an adult who received the AZD1222 COVID-19 vaccine. Each CDR3 is given with its conserved first and last residue. The order of the fields is clone size, J gene, D gene, V gene, CDR3 protein, CDR3 DNA. A D gene is named only where the DNA matches it firmly. Some rows mark clone size as missing; the rest say once, few, many or name a class of expanded clone.

abundance: NA
j_gene: TRBJ2-7
d_gene: NA
v_gene: TRBV6-5
CDR3aa: CASSLSGHEQYF
CDR3nt: TGTGCCAGCAGCCTCTCGGGGCATGAGCAGTACTTC

abundance: NA
j_gene: TRBJ2-7
d_gene: NA
v_gene: TRBV11-3
CDR3aa: CASSQTGDYSYEQYF
CDR3nt: TGTGCCAGCAGCCAAACAGGGGACTACTCCTACGAGCAGTACTTC

abundance: once
j_gene: TRBJ2-1
d_gene: NA
v_gene: TRBV7-9
CDR3aa: CASSLTVSYNEQFF
CDR3nt: TGTGCCAGCAGCCTAACGGTCTCCTACAATGAGCAGTTCTTC

abundance: NA
j_gene: TRBJ2-7
d_gene: NA
v_gene: TRBV24-1
CDR3aa: CATSDGGNVGDFYEQYF
CDR3nt: TGTGCCACCAGTGATGGGGGGAACGTGGGGGACTTCTACGAGCAGTACTTC

abundance: NA
j_gene: TRBJ1-2
d_gene: NA
v_gene: TRBV3-1/TRBV3-2
CDR3aa: CASSLRLERGYTF
CDR3nt: TGTGCCAGCAGCCTCCGTCTTGAGCGTGGCTACACCTTC

abundance: NA
j_gene: TRBJ1-3
d_gene: NA
v_gene: TRBV5-1
CDR3aa: CASSLGGTGNTIYF
CDR3nt: TGCGCCAGCAGCTTGGGGGGGACAGGAAACACCATATATTTT

abundance: once
j_gene: TRBJ1-4
d_gene: NA
v_gene: TRBV7-9
CDR3aa: CASRTAGWEKLFF
CDR3nt: TGTGCCAGCAGGACCGCAGGATGGGAAAAACTGTTTTTT

abundance: NA
j_gene: TRBJ1-1
d_gene: NA
v_gene: TRBV12-3/TRBV12-4
CDR3aa: CASSLYVYTEAFF
CDR3nt: TGTGCCAGCAGTTTATATGTGTACACTGAAGCTTTCTTT

abundance: NA
j_gene: TRBJ2-3
d_gene: NA
v_gene: TRBV6-5
CDR3aa: CASSYGGSGGTDTQYF
CDR3nt: TGTGCCAGCAGTTATGGCGGGTCCGGTGGGACAGATACGCAGTATTTT

abundance: NA
j_gene: TRBJ1-5
d_gene: NA
v_gene: TRBV7-2
CDR3aa: CASSLGGVGQPQHF
CDR3nt: TGTGCCAGCAGCTTAGGGGGAGTTGGACAGCCCCAGCATTTT

abundance: NA
j_gene: TRBJ2-2
d_gene: TRBD1
v_gene: TRBV5-8
CDR3aa: CASSQRTGHTGELFF
CDR3nt: TGTGCCAGCAGCCAACGGACAGGACACACCGGGGAGCTGTTTTTT

abundance: NA
j_gene: TRBJ1-5
d_gene: NA
v_gene: TRBV6-5
CDR3aa: CASRGGNQPQHF
CDR3nt: TGTGCCAGCCGGGGGGGCAATCAGCCCCAGCATTTT

abundance: NA
j_gene: TRBJ1-5
d_gene: NA
v_gene: TRBV27
CDR3aa: CASSAYTGSNQPQHF
CDR3nt: TGTGCCAGCAGTGCCTACACAGGGAGCAATCAGCCCCAGCATTTT

abundance: NA
j_gene: TRBJ2-3
d_gene: TRBD2
v_gene: TRBV5-1
CDR3aa: CASSSGGDGLVSDTQYF
CDR3nt: TGCGCCAGCAGCTCGGGTGGGGACGGACTAGTCTCGGATACGCAGTATTTT

abundance: NA
j_gene: TRBJ1-1
d_gene: NA
v_gene: TRBV10-3
CDR3aa: CAISESPGKVSAPEAFF
CDR3nt: TGTGCCATCAGTGAGTCGCCAGGGAAAGTGAGCGCCCCTGAAGCTTTCTTT

abundance: NA
j_gene: TRBJ1-5
d_gene: NA
v_gene: TRBV6-1
CDR3aa: CASSESGLEDQPQHF
CDR3nt: TGTGCCAGCAGTGAATCTGGGCTCGAAGATCAGCCCCAGCATTTT

abundance: NA
j_gene: TRBJ1-5
d_gene: TRBD1
v_gene: TRBV29-1
CDR3aa: CSVAGTGHNQPQHF
CDR3nt: TGCAGCGTTGCCGGGACAGGGCACAATCAGCCCCAGCATTTT

abundance: NA
j_gene: TRBJ2-3
d_gene: TRBD2
v_gene: TRBV6-6
CDR3aa: CASSRTSGGASTDTQYF
CDR3nt: TGTGCCAGCAGTCGGACTAGCGGGGGAGCTAGCACAGATACGCAGTATTTT

abundance: NA
j_gene: TRBJ1-2
d_gene: NA
v_gene: TRBV7-6
CDR3aa: CASSLTRGDGYTF
CDR3nt: TGTGCCAGCAGTCTCACTCGGGGCGATGGCTACACCTTC

abundance: once
j_gene: TRBJ2-3
d_gene: NA
v_gene: TRBV21-1
CDR3aa: CASSKVIPPYRTDTQYF
CDR3nt: TGTGCCAGCAGCAAAGTCATACCCCCTTACCGCACAGATACGCAGTATTTT

abundance: NA
j_gene: TRBJ2-1
d_gene: TRBD2
v_gene: TRBV11-2
CDR3aa: CASSSRQLAGTYEQFF
CDR3nt: TGTGCCAGCAGCTCCCGCCAACTAGCGGGAACGTATGAGCAGTTCTTC

abundance: NA
j_gene: TRBJ1-1
d_gene: TRBD1
v_gene: TRBV27
CDR3aa: CASSLYSATGGRAFF
CDR3nt: TGTGCCAGCAGTTTATATTCGGCAACAGGGGGCAGAGCTTTCTTT

abundance: NA
j_gene: TRBJ1-5
d_gene: TRBD1
v_gene: TRBV24-1
CDR3aa: CATSDAQGADNQPQHF
CDR3nt: TGTGCCACCAGTGATGCACAGGGGGCGGACAATCAGCCCCAGCATTTT

abundance: once
j_gene: TRBJ1-2
d_gene: TRBD1
v_gene: TRBV12-3/TRBV12-4
CDR3aa: CASSRGTGSYTF
CDR3nt: TGTGCCAGCAGTAGAGGGACAGGGAGCTACACCTTC

abundance: NA
j_gene: TRBJ2-7
d_gene: NA
v_gene: TRBV27
CDR3aa: CASSPGTGHSSYEQYF
CDR3nt: TGTGCCAGCAGTCCAGGTACCGGCCATAGCTCCTACGAGCAGTACTTC

abundance: NA
j_gene: TRBJ1-2
d_gene: NA
v_gene: TRBV28
CDR3aa: CASSFPQFPDPIHTF
CDR3nt: TGTGCCAGCAGTTTCCCCCAGTTTCCCGACCCCATACACACCTTC

abundance: few
j_gene: TRBJ1-2
d_gene: NA
v_gene: TRBV18
CDR3aa: CASSPPGPLRSGYTF
CDR3nt: TGTGCCAGCTCACCACCGGGCCCACTCCGTAGTGGCTACACCTTC

abundance: NA
j_gene: TRBJ1-2
d_gene: TRBD1
v_gene: TRBV19
CDR3aa: CASSPGQGLYGYTF
CDR3nt: TGTGCCAGTAGTCCTGGACAGGGTCTCTATGGCTACACCTTC

abundance: few
j_gene: TRBJ2-2
d_gene: TRBD2
v_gene: TRBV10-3
CDR3aa: CAIRPSGGNTGELFF
CDR3nt: TGTGCCATCAGACCTAGCGGGGGAAACACCGGGGAGCTGTTTTTT

abundance: NA
j_gene: TRBJ2-1
d_gene: TRBD2
v_gene: TRBV14
CDR3aa: CASSPPSGGPPYNEQFF
CDR3nt: TGTGCCAGCAGCCCTCCTAGCGGGGGGCCGCCTTACAATGAGCAGTTCTTC

abundance: NA
j_gene: TRBJ1-1
d_gene: NA
v_gene: TRBV11-3
CDR3aa: CASSSDTKLEAFF
CDR3nt: TGTGCCAGCAGCTCGGACACGAAGCTTGAAGCTTTCTTT

abundance: NA
j_gene: TRBJ1-2
d_gene: NA
v_gene: TRBV5-4
CDR3aa: CASSADMAAYGYTF
CDR3nt: TGTGCCAGCAGCGCTGATATGGCTGCCTATGGCTACACCTTC

abundance: once
j_gene: TRBJ1-1
d_gene: NA
v_gene: TRBV7-2
CDR3aa: CASSLEGGYTEAFF
CDR3nt: TGTGCCAGCAGCTTAGAGGGGGGGTACACTGAAGCTTTCTTT

abundance: NA
j_gene: TRBJ2-5
d_gene: TRBD1
v_gene: TRBV25-1
CDR3aa: CASSAQGSYGETQYF
CDR3nt: TGTGCCAGCAGTGCACAGGGGAGCTATGGAGAGACCCAGTACTTC

abundance: NA
j_gene: TRBJ2-7
d_gene: NA
v_gene: TRBV5-1
CDR3aa: CASSLGLIAGEQYF
CDR3nt: TGCGCCAGCAGCTTGGGGTTGATAGCTGGGGAGCAGTACTTC

abundance: NA
j_gene: TRBJ2-7
d_gene: TRBD1
v_gene: TRBV6-5
CDR3aa: CASSSRQGYEQYF
CDR3nt: TGTGCCAGCAGCTCCCGACAGGGCTACGAGCAGTACTTC

abundance: NA
j_gene: TRBJ2-1
d_gene: NA
v_gene: TRBV2
CDR3aa: CASSDTSYNEQFF
CDR3nt: TGTGCCAGCAGCGACACGAGCTACAATGAGCAGTTCTTC

abundance: NA
j_gene: TRBJ2-7
d_gene: TRBD2
v_gene: TRBV29-1
CDR3aa: CSGGGTSGYEQYF
CDR3nt: TGCAGCGGGGGTGGGACTAGCGGCTACGAGCAGTACTTC

abundance: NA
j_gene: TRBJ1-1
d_gene: NA
v_gene: TRBV6-5
CDR3aa: CASSRNGRVNTEAFF
CDR3nt: TGTGCCAGCAGCCGCAACGGACGCGTGAACACTGAAGCTTTCTTT

abundance: once
j_gene: TRBJ1-2
d_gene: NA
v_gene: TRBV19
CDR3aa: CASSTDRQGSRGYTF
CDR3nt: TGTGCCAGTAGTACCGACCGACAAGGGTCGCGTGGCTACACCTTC

abundance: NA
j_gene: TRBJ1-6
d_gene: TRBD1
v_gene: TRBV7-9
CDR3aa: CASSFDPGQNNSPLHF
CDR3nt: TGTGCCAGCAGCTTTGACCCGGGACAGAATAATTCACCCCTCCACTTT

abundance: NA
j_gene: TRBJ1-1
d_gene: NA
v_gene: TRBV7-9
CDR3aa: CASSLAAILEAFF
CDR3nt: TGTGCCAGCAGCTTAGCCGCCATCTTGGAAGCTTTCTTT

abundance: NA
j_gene: TRBJ1-3
d_gene: NA
v_gene: TRBV19
CDR3aa: CASASRGDGNTIYF
CDR3nt: TGTGCCAGTGCATCCAGGGGCGACGGAAACACCATATATTTT

abundance: NA
j_gene: TRBJ1-1
d_gene: TRBD1
v_gene: TRBV19
CDR3aa: CASRDGGQGNTEAFF
CDR3nt: TGTGCCAGTAGGGACGGAGGACAGGGGAACACTGAAGCTTTCTTT

abundance: NA
j_gene: TRBJ2-5
d_gene: NA
v_gene: TRBV23-1
CDR3aa: CASSQTPPGTLQETQYF
CDR3nt: TGCGCCAGCAGTCAAACCCCTCCAGGAACGCTCCAAGAGACCCAGTACTTC

abundance: NA
j_gene: TRBJ2-7
d_gene: NA
v_gene: TRBV5-1
CDR3aa: CASPAAQGCYEQYF
CDR3nt: TGCGCCAGCCCCGCCGCCCAGGGTTGCTACGAGCAGTACTTC

abundance: NA
j_gene: TRBJ1-1
d_gene: NA
v_gene: TRBV5-8
CDR3aa: CASSFKSYTEAFF
CDR3nt: TGTGCCAGCAGCTTTAAGAGTTACACTGAAGCTTTCTTT

abundance: NA
j_gene: TRBJ1-2
d_gene: TRBD1
v_gene: TRBV27
CDR3aa: CASSRTGTYGYTF
CDR3nt: TGTGCCAGCAGCCGGACAGGGACCTATGGCTACACCTTC

abundance: NA
j_gene: TRBJ2-3
d_gene: TRBD1
v_gene: TRBV5-1
CDR3aa: CASRLTGDTDTQYF
CDR3nt: TGCGCCAGCAGACTTACAGGGGACACAGATACGCAGTATTTT

abundance: NA
j_gene: TRBJ1-2
d_gene: NA
v_gene: TRBV6-5
CDR3aa: CASRNSDWTYGYTF
CDR3nt: TGTGCCAGCAGAAACTCCGACTGGACCTATGGCTACACCTTC

abundance: NA
j_gene: TRBJ2-2
d_gene: TRBD2
v_gene: TRBV7-9
CDR3aa: CASSLSLAGNTGELFF
CDR3nt: TGTGCCAGCAGCTTAAGTCTAGCGGGTAACACCGGGGAGCTGTTTTTT

abundance: NA
j_gene: TRBJ2-7
d_gene: TRBD2
v_gene: TRBV10-1
CDR3aa: CASRGAGGEQYF
CDR3nt: TGCGCCAGCAGAGGGGCGGGAGGAGAGCAGTACTTC

abundance: NA
j_gene: TRBJ1-5
d_gene: TRBD1
v_gene: TRBV24-1
CDR3aa: CATGTGLSNQPQHF
CDR3nt: TGTGCCACGGGGACAGGGTTGAGCAATCAGCCCCAGCATTTT